Following are 19 T cell receptor beta chains from one sample sequenced in a study of beta chain features in type 1 diabetes. Expressed TCRB transcripts were sequenced because the entire RNA isolate underwent reverse transcription. Clones were read by immunoSEQ multiplex PCR, and TCRdb kept only the in-frame ones, dropping some. The profile shows about 160,000 clones, approximately 8.1% of them singletons. Sequenced sample: central memory CD4+ T cells from blood. The receptors stem from a man aged 18 to 35 in good health.

This clone was seen a handful of times. The germline gene is not matched at one end of the junction; a read error may be the cause. This chain connects TRBV28 to TRBJ2-7; 7 positions agree with TRBD2. Germline CDR1 MDHEN, CDR2 SYDVKM. The CDR3 spans 12 residues. This CDR3 is CASSSSGTGLLF. CDR3 bases: TGTGCCAGCAGCTCAAGCGGGACCGGCTTATTATTC.

This chain connects TRBV10-3 to TRBJ2-5, with 8 bases fitting TRBD2. Losses at the gene ends were 7 bases for V and 1 base for J; bases not matched to a gene: 8. Germline CDR1 ENHRY, CDR2 SYGVKD. There are 15 residues in the CDR3. CDR3 protein: CAIKAGEGAQETQYF. DNA for the CDR3: TGTGCCATCAAAGCGGGGGAAGGGGCCCAAGAGACCCAGTACTTC.

This clone was seen a handful of times. The chain links TRBV19 to TRBJ1-2; the D gene is possibly TRBD1 (6 bases). Germline CDR1 LNHDA, CDR2 SQIVND (reference sequence). The CDR3 covers 16 residues. V was clipped by 7 bases and J by 3 bases, with 21 bases between them. DNA of the CDR3: TGTGCCAGTACCATCGGAGGAACAGGGAGCCACTATGGCTACACCTTC. Translating it yields CASTIGGTGSHYGYTF.

The chain is built from TRBV4-3 and TRBJ1-1, with D possibly TRBD1 on 6 matching bases. Germline values: CDR1 LGHNA, CDR2 YSLEER. The CDR3 consists of 16 residues. Trimming removed 1 base at V and 1 base at J, with 13 bases between. For the CDR3, the DNA is TGCGCCAGCAGCCAAGGTATTGGACAGTCGAACACTGAAGCTTTCTTT. This sequence encodes CASSQGIGQSNTEAFF.

In this sample, this clone turned up many times. CDR3 bases: TGTGCCAGCAGACCTAACACAGATACGCAGTATTTT. Amino acids: CASRPNTDTQYF. This chain uses TRBV7-9 with TRBJ2-3, with D uncertain. Trimming cost V 6 bases and J 2 bases, with 6 bases left between them. This CDR3 contains 12 residues. Per germline, CDR1 SEHNR and CDR2 FQNEAQ (reference sequence).

For this clone: This sample includes further DNA sequences coding for the same CDR3. This rearrangement joins TRBV6-1 to TRBJ2-3; D is perhaps TRBD2 (6 bases). V was shortened by 2 bases and J by 0 bases, with 12 bases between the two germline ends. CDR3 length: 16 amino acids. Germline-derived CDR1 and CDR2 are MNHNS and SASEGT. The CDR3 protein is CASSELGGSSTDTQYF. CDR3 DNA sequence: TGTGCCAGCAGTGAATTGGGGGGATCTAGCACAGATACGCAGTATTTT.

This clone was observed a few times. This rearrangement joins TRBV5-1 to TRBJ1-5, with D possibly matching TRBD1 (5 bases). The CDR3 consists of 16 residues. Germline V CDR1 and CDR2: SGHRS, YFSETQ. Trimming removed 1 base from V and 4 bases from J, with 15 bases in between. CDR3 in amino acids: CASSLWGMGGNQPQHF. For the CDR3, the DNA is TGCGCCAGCAGCTTGTGGGGTATGGGGGGAAATCAGCCCCAGCATTTT.

This clone was detected ten times or more. The genes are TRBV23-1 and TRBJ1-6; no definite D call. TRBV23-1 is filed as an ORF, its function uncertain. The CDR3 is made up of 13 amino acids. Trimming pared 4 bases from V and 7 bases from J, leaving 8 bases between. This chain's CDR3 is CASSPVSNSPLHF. The CDR3 bases are TGCGCCAGCAGTCCGGTATCGAATTCACCCCTCCACTTT.

This clone appeared a few times. V is TRBV11-3 and J is TRBJ2-5, with no clear D. Trimming left V 4 bases short and J 4 bases short, with 4 bases between. The CDR3 is 11 residues long. Germline assignment: CDR1 SGHNT and CDR2 YENEEA. DNA for the CDR3: TGTGCCAGCAGCTCCGGAGAGACCCAGTACTTC. It encodes CASSSGETQYF.

There are a few counts of this clone. The chain has TRBV5-1 and TRBJ2-2, with D possibly matching TRBD2 (6 bases). The CDR3 extends over 16 amino acids. V shed 4 bases and J shed 5 bases, with 18 bases lying between them. Germline V CDR1 and CDR2: SGHRS, YFSETQ. The DNA for the CDR3 is TGCGCCAGCAGCCCCACGCCGGGAGTAAGAACCGGGGAGCTGTTTTTT. Its translation: CASSPTPGVRTGELFF.

In this sample, this clone turned up many times. The gene calls are TRBV30 and TRBJ1-3, with D perhaps TRBD1 (5 bases). The CDR3 has 16 residues. The V gene's germline CDR1 is GTSNPN and CDR2 SVGIG (reference sequence). V was shortened by 4 bases and J by 0 bases, with 16 bases between the two germline ends. CDR3 residues: CAWMPETANSGNTIYF. CDR3 DNA: TGTGCCTGGATGCCCGAGACAGCCAACTCTGGAAACACCATATATTTT.

In its sample, this clone was seen a few times. The chain has TRBV5-1 and TRBJ2-7, with 9 bases matching TRBD2. CDR3 length equals 21 residues. In germline, CDR1 is SGHRS, CDR2 YFSETQ. Trimming at V came to 1 base and at J to 4 bases, leaving 24 bases not matched to a gene. The CDR3 sequence is CASSLLGSWLAGSPERYEQYF. In nucleotides, the CDR3 is TGCGCCAGCAGCTTGTTGGGTAGTTGGCTAGCGGGGTCCCCAGAGAGGTACGAGCAGTACTTC.

This clone was observed at least ten times. This chain connects TRBV7-2 to TRBJ2-7; perhaps TRBD1 as D (6 bases). Looked up from germline, CDR1 is SGHTA and CDR2 is FQGNSA. V shed 2 bases and J shed 4 bases, with 12 bases lying between them. This CDR3 has 14 amino acids. The CDR3 sequence is CASSLSQGLYEQYF. In DNA, the CDR3 is TGTGCCAGCAGCTTAAGTCAGGGGCTGTACGAGCAGTACTTC.

The CDR3 coding sequence is TGTGCCTGGAGTGACAGGGGAAGTCAGCCCCAGCATTTT. Residues: CAWSDRGSQPQHF. This rearrangement joins TRBV30 to TRBJ1-5; 7 nucleotides align to TRBD1. V gave up 1 base and J gave up 6 bases; unmatched junction bases: 3. The V gene's germline CDR1 is GTSNPN and CDR2 SVGIG (reference sequence). The CDR3 sequence is 13 residues long.

This clone was found a few times. The genes are TRBV15 and TRBJ2-1; D might be TRBD2 (5 bases). Germline V lookup: CDR1 LNHNV, CDR2 YYDKDF (reference sequence). The CDR3 spans 14 residues. V was cut by 5 bases and J by 1 base, with 9 bases left in between. Here the CDR3 DNA reads TGTGCCACCAGCCTAAGGACTTCCTACAATGAGCAGTTCTTC. Amino acids: CATSLRTSYNEQFF.

The sample holds one count of this clone. The chain employs TRBV28 and TRBJ2-7, with D uncertain. This CDR3 has 11 amino acids. Trimming left V 6 bases short and J 3 bases short, with 6 bases between. Germline-derived CDR1 and CDR2 are MDHEN and SYDVKM. The DNA of the CDR3 is TGTGCCAGCAGCCGGTTCTACGAGCAGTACTTC. Its protein is CASSRFYEQYF.

V gene TRBV5-1 combines with J gene TRBJ2-1; the match to TRBD1 covers 7 bases. Trimming cost V 4 bases and J 4 bases; bases outside gene matches: 8. Germline CDR1 reads SGHRS; CDR2 reads YFSETQ. The CDR3 sequence is 15 residues long. DNA of the CDR3: TGCGCCAGCAGCCTCACGGGACAGATTTACAATGAGCAGTTCTTC. Its protein product is CASSLTGQIYNEQFF.

This clone was picked up many times. This chain connects TRBV29-1 to TRBJ2-3, with 7 bases that match TRBD1. CDR1 SQVTM and CDR2 ANQGSEA come from the germline V gene. V lost 7 bases to trimming and J lost 1 base; unmatched junction nucleotides: 5. The CDR3 spans 13 residues. CDR3 residues: CSAGTEGTDTQYF. The DNA for the CDR3 is TGCAGCGCCGGGACAGAGGGCACAGATACGCAGTATTTT.

This clone was observed a few times. The J gene is TRBJ2-1, the V gene TRBV5-1, with D maybe TRBD2 (6 bases). Trimming stripped 1 base from V and 0 bases from J, with 11 bases between. Germline CDR1 SGHRS, CDR2 YFSETQ. The CDR3 sequence is 16 residues long. The CDR3 spells CASSLRAGHSYNEQFF. DNA for the CDR3: TGCGCCAGCAGCTTGAGAGCGGGCCACTCCTACAATGAGCAGTTCTTC.